Listed below are T cell receptor beta chains from one sample, sequenced in a study of type 1 regulatory T cells. These receptors have no known antigen. TCRdb itself ran the reads through MiXCR, one entry per CDR3 protein. Altogether some 71,000 distinct CDR3 sequences are present, roughly 20% being singletons, with the ten largest covering 8.3%. Sequenced material: cultured type 1 regulatory T (Tr1) cells, either the whole culture or a sorted fraction (not recorded which). These receptors originate from a human donor in good health. Each CDR3 is given with its conserved first and last residue. Fields, in order: CDR3 protein, CDR3 DNA, D gene, V gene, clone size, J gene. The D gene is left open where the match is weak. Rows may omit the clone size; those that give it use once, few, many or a size class.

CASSLDVAGAGTAYQETQYF	TGCGCCAGCAGCTTGGATGTGGCGGGGGCTGGGACAGCGTACCAAGAGACCCAGTACTTC	NA	TRBV5-1	NA	TRBJ2-5
CAGTGDDETQYF	TGTGCCGGGACAGGGGACGACGAGACCCAGTACTTC	TRBD1	TRBV18	few	TRBJ2-5
CASSVAGWSWTANTGELFF	TGTGCCAGCAGCGTAGCTGGTTGGAGCTGGACAGCGAACACCGGGGAGCTGTTTTTT	NA	TRBV9	many	TRBJ2-2
CSATSGVETQYF	TGCAGTGCGACTAGTGGCGTGGAGACCCAGTACTTC	NA	TRBV20-1	NA	TRBJ2-5
CASSLVGFGGYTF	TGTGCCAGCAGCTTAGTTGGTTTTGGGGGCTACACCTTC	NA	TRBV7-9	few	TRBJ1-2
CASGRGPLGDTQYF	TGTGCCAGCGGCCGAGGGCCCCTCGGAGATACGCAGTATTTT	NA	TRBV7-2	NA	TRBJ2-3
CASSWTGADTEAFF	TGTGCCAGCAGTTGGACAGGGGCTGACACTGAAGCTTTCTTT	TRBD1	TRBV12-3/TRBV12-4	NA	TRBJ1-1
CASRGILAGAGSTETQYF	TGTGCCAGCCGAGGCATCCTAGCGGGTGCCGGATCCACAGAAACGCAGTATTTT	TRBD2	TRBV7-9	NA	TRBJ2-3
CASSVGEAKQFF	TGTGCCAGCAGTGTTGGGGAGGCTAAGCAGTTCTTC	NA	TRBV6-1	many	TRBJ2-1
CSVRGGYNQPQHF	TGCAGCGTTCGGGGGGGCTACAATCAGCCCCAGCATTTT	NA	TRBV29-1	NA	TRBJ1-5
CASSQDPTSGRGLKYF	TGTGCCAGCAGCCAAGACCCGACCAGCGGGAGGGGGTTGAAGTACTTC	TRBD2	TRBV4-2	NA	TRBJ2-7
CASSQDGWATNEKLFF	TGCGCCAGCAGCCAAGACGGGTGGGCAACTAATGAAAAACTGTTTTTT	NA	TRBV4-3	once	TRBJ1-4
CASSKLEGNTGELFF	TGTGCCAGTAGTAAACTAGAGGGAAACACCGGGGAGCTGTTTTTT	NA	TRBV19	NA	TRBJ2-2
CASTPSSRTGVNTEAFF	TGCGCCAGCACCCCAAGTAGTAGGACAGGAGTAAATACTGAAGCTTTCTTT	TRBD1	TRBV4-1	few	TRBJ1-1
CASSLDRGQPQHF	TGCGCCAGCAGCTTGGACAGGGGACAGCCCCAGCATTTT	TRBD1	TRBV5-1	many	TRBJ1-5
CASALAAEGETQYF	TGCGCCAGCGCACTAGCGGCCGAAGGGGAGACCCAGTACTTC	TRBD2	TRBV5-1	NA	TRBJ2-5
CASSSDSAGELFF	TGTGCCAGCAGCTCGGACTCGGCCGGGGAGCTGTTTTTT	NA	TRBV7-2	NA	TRBJ2-2
CSADAGLAGEKNEQFF	TGCAGTGCTGACGCGGGACTAGCGGGAGAGAAAAATGAGCAGTTCTTC	TRBD2	TRBV20-1	few	TRBJ2-1